Listed below are T cell receptor beta chains from one sample, sequenced in a study of beta chain features in type 1 diabetes. Using immunoSEQ multiplex PCR, the repertoire was profiled, and TCRdb retains in-frame clones only, with some absent. The table shows 970,000 or so clones, with 17% occurring only once. The source material was naive CD4+ T cells from blood. Source of these receptors: a woman between 18 and 29 years old in good health. Both conserved end residues are part of each CDR3. The order of the fields is V gene, CDR3 protein.

V: TRBV14; CDR3: CASSPHRVAGANVLTF
V: TRBV19; CDR3: CASGGRTGLAKNIQYF
V: TRBV5-4; CDR3: CASSQAWMGDQNIQYF
V: TRBV20-1; CDR3: CSGRQTNEQFF
V: TRBV13; CDR3: CASKSDGGPEAFF
V: TRBV7-6; CDR3: CASSSLLASSYNEQFF
V: TRBV12-5; CDR3: CASASGTYQETQYF
V: TRBV18; CDR3: CASSPLSQETQYF
V: TRBV4-2; CDR3: CASSQVGDQETQYF
V: TRBV7-2; CDR3: CASSLSPKLYNEQFF
V: TRBV20-1; CDR3: CSARDSGEQYF
V: TRBV7-9; CDR3: CASSWGQGYSNQPQHF
V: TRBV7-9; CDR3: CASLLGGTRAYNEQFF
V: TRBV29-1; CDR3: CSVQGLAGAHQYF